A single TCR beta chain is shown here with its context. Its antigen is as yet unknown. Trimming pared 2 bases from V and 8 bases from J, leaving 9 bases between. CDR3 length: 12 residues. Germline V gene data show CDR1 as WSHSY and CDR2 as SAAADI. TCRdb keeps only in-frame clones here, not all; method: immunoSEQ multiplex PCR. The data contain about 480,000 clones, approximately 90% of them singletons. Regarding treatment: roughly 20 received Ad26.COV2.S at low or high dose, single or two shots; 5 received placebo; per-sample allocation not given. Collection of samples fell on day 63 after the first vaccine or placebo injection. Boston supplied an adult donor aged 18-55 years. This sample was taken from a study of Ad26.COV2.S vaccination and SARS-CoV-2 variants. As for the study in general: Donor got 5x10^10 or 1x10^11 viral particles of Ad26.COV2.S. Study observations and caveats: Assessments of TCR breadth and depth may have underestimated the total T cell responses.

This chain connects TRBV10-2 to TRBJ1-2; TRBD1 might be the D (5 bases). The TCR originated in a person between 18 and 60 years old who received the Ad26.COV2.S COVID-19 vaccine or a placebo. The sample in question was peripheral blood, obtained in a trial of Ad26.COV2.S vaccine versus placebo. Here the CDR3 DNA reads TGCGCCAGCAGTGAGCGGGGCTTGGGCTACACCTTC. It translates to CASSERGLGYTF.